This entry concerns a single TCR beta chain. It lacks a known antigen. At one boundary the junction diverges from the germline segment, which might be a read error. From a lookup of the germline V gene, CDR1 and CDR2 are SQVTM and ANQGSEA. The cysteine opens and the phenylalanine closes a CDR3 of 13 amino acids. Here the CDR3 DNA is all that survives: 39 bases in frame from base 1. The library was generated by 5' RACE. TCRdb records NextSeq 500 as the sequencer. The TCR library protocol attached unique molecular identifiers to individual cDNA molecules to correct for sequencing error and PCR bias. Both TCR alpha and beta chains were sequenced, and tight co-correlation was observed between alpha and beta sequence abundances in each sample. The source study handled its data this way. Decombinator V4 was used to annotate TCR sequences for V gene, J gene and CDR3. TCRs were defined as expanded if a significant change between any two time points was detected under a Poisson model with p below 0.0001. TCR abundances were normalised to the total number of TCRs sequenced per sample and expressed as counts per million. MAIT TCRs were defined by TRAV1-2 paired with TRAJ12, TRAJ20 or TRAJ33, and iNKT TCRs by TRAV10 paired with TRAJ18. A search of VDJdb, accessed on 1 November 2021, was run for TCRs annotated to CMV, EBV and SARS-CoV-2, with TCRs annotated for multiple antigens excluded. TCRdb's own reprocessing of the public reads used fastp at Q25 and MiXCR and kept productive beta chains. Each CDR3 protein gets just one entry, which takes the most common genes and DNA from the rows behind it. TCRdb, rather than the study authors, made the V and J calls. For this sample there are tens of thousands of distinct CDR3 sequences; around 14% appear just once. The ten largest make up 5.5% to 8% of the sample.

The entry originates in a study of early T cells in non-severe SARS-CoV-2 infection (dated by TCRdb to about 2021). About the study as a whole: Bulk RNA from unsorted whole blood was used for TCR sequencing, so alpha and beta chains could not be paired.

General study outcomes and caveats: VDJdb matching was skewed toward anti-spike CD8 responses and likely underestimated virus-specific expansions, missing private and CD4 specificities.

The study was a case-control design nested within a healthcare worker cohort in London, UK, with weekly nasopharyngeal swab PCR tests and blood sampling. Healthcare workers were recruited during the week of the UK lockdown, between 23 and 31 March 2020, and followed weekly for up to roughly 15 weeks. This receptor was obtained from an adult who was a healthcare worker with PCR-confirmed SARS-CoV-2 infection or an uninfected control (not recorded which). The source material was whole blood. The rearrangement combines TRBV29-1 with TRBJ1-1; the D gene cannot be named for sure. The DNA sequence reads TGCAGCGGTGAATTGTACGCGAACACTGAAGCTTTCTTT. Its product reads: CSGELYANTEAFF.